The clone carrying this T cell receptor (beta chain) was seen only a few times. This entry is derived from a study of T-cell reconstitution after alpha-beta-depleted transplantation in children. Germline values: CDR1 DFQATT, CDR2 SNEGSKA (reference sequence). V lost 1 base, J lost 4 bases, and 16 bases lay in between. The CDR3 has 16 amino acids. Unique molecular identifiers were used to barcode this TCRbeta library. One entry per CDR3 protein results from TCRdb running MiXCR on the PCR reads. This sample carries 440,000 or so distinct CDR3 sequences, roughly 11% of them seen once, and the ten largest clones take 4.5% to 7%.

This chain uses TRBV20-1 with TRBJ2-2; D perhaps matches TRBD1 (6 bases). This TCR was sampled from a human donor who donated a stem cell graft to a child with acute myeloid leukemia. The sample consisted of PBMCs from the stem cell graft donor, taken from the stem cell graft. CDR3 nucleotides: TGCAGTGCTAGAGGGTACACAGGGTGGGTCACCGGGGAGCTGTTTTTT. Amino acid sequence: CSARGYTGWVTGELFF.